Presented here are 32 T cell receptor beta chains from one specimen sequenced in a study of OX40 agonist ivuxolimab in advanced cancers. Libraries were prepared by immunoSEQ multiplex PCR; TCRdb keeps only in-frame clonotypes and omits some of them. The sample shows about 25,000 clones, 80% to 90% of them seen only once. The material was CD4+ or CD8+ T cells sorted from blood, obtained in a trial of the OX40 agonist ivuxolimab. All receptors come from an adult with an advanced solid tumor such as melanoma, head and neck, liver or kidney cancer.

The chain links TRBV6-5 to TRBJ2-2, with no clear D. Germline assignment: CDR1 MNHEY and CDR2 SVGAGI. V lost 0 bases, J lost 8 bases, and 4 bases lay in between. The CDR3 is 12 residues long. This chain's CDR3 is CASSYSRGELFF. The DNA of the CDR3 is TGTGCCAGCAGTTACTCGAGGGGGGAGCTGTTTTTT.

The rearrangement links TRBV7-9 to TRBJ2-1, with 11 bases fitting TRBD2. CDR3 length: 16 residues. Looked up from germline, CDR1 is SEHNR and CDR2 is FQNEAQ (reference sequence). Trimming took 2 bases from V and 7 from J; bases not matched to a gene: 7. As DNA, the CDR3 is TGTGCCAGCAGCTTACTAGCGGGGGGCCTTTCGAATGAGCAGTTCTTC. This sequence encodes CASSLLAGGLSNEQFF.

The chain employs TRBV25-1 and TRBJ1-1; D is unclear. Trimming left V 8 bases short and J 2 bases short, with 12 bases between. CDR3 size: 13 residues. CDR1 MGHDK and CDR2 SYGVNS come from the germline V gene. In nucleotides, the CDR3 is TGTGCCAGCTCATCCGACCTAAACACTGAAGCTTTCTTT. This gives the protein CASSSDLNTEAFF.

The chain links TRBV19 to TRBJ1-5; D remains unclear. Germline lookup yields CDR1 LNHDA and CDR2 SQIVND (reference sequence). Between the trimmed V and J ends, which lost 4 bases and 9 bases, there was a span of 13 bases. The CDR3 is made up of 13 amino acids. CDR3 protein: CASSKEETGPQHF. CDR3 sequence (DNA): TGTGCCAGTAGTAAGGAAGAAACGGGGCCCCAGCATTTT.

This rearrangement joins TRBV27 to TRBJ1-4; possible D gene TRBD1, 6 bases. The V gene's germline CDR1 is MNHEY and CDR2 SMNVEV (reference sequence). The CDR3 is 12 residues long. Trimming took 1 base from V and 12 from J, leaving 9 bases between them. CDR3 protein: CASSLFGGELFF. CDR3 coding DNA: TGTGCCAGCAGTTTATTTGGGGGCGAACTGTTTTTT.

The CDR3 loop is CASSQGNEQFF. The DNA for the CDR3 is TGTGCCAGCAGCCAAGGGAATGAGCAGTTCTTC. V usage is TRBV14 and J usage is TRBJ2-1; D is uncertain. This CDR3 comprises 11 residues. In germline, CDR1 is SGHDN, CDR2 FVKESK. Between the trimmed V and J ends, which lost 1 base and 7 bases, there was a span of 2 bases.

The V gene is TRBV29-1, the J gene TRBJ2-6; no clear D gene. Deletions cut 6 bases from V and 1 base from J, with 13 bases between. Germline V gene data show CDR1 as SQVTM and CDR2 as ANQGSEA. CDR3 size: 15 residues. The CDR3 sequence is CSVSVGFSGANVLTF. CDR3 DNA: TGCAGCGTGTCCGTCGGGTTTTCTGGGGCCAACGTCCTGACTTTC.

The rearrangement uses TRBV27 and TRBJ2-1; 11 bases are shared with TRBD2. The CDR3 totals 15 residues. Germline V gene sequence: CDR1 MNHEY, CDR2 SMNVEV (reference sequence). The V segment lost 5 bases and the J segment 10 bases; nucleotides outside the gene matches: 10. CDR3 sequence reads: CASSTTSGGLMEQFF. CDR3 sequence (DNA): TGTGCCAGCAGTACCACTAGCGGGGGCCTCATGGAGCAGTTCTTC.

The chain carries TRBV6-5 and TRBJ2-5; D possibly uses TRBD1 or TRBD2 (5 bases each). Germline assignment: CDR1 MNHEY and CDR2 SVGAGI. The CDR3 sequence is 14 residues long. V was trimmed by 1 base and J by 1 base, leaving 7 bases between them. CDR3 loop: CASSYWGSQETQYF. The CDR3, as DNA: TGTGCCAGCAGTTACTGGGGGTCCCAAGAGACCCAGTACTTC.

There are a few counts of this clone. V usage is TRBV7-9 and J usage is TRBJ1-5; possibly TRBD1 for D (6 bases). Germline CDR1 SEHNR, CDR2 FQNEAQ (reference sequence). Trimming pared 4 bases from V and 0 bases from J, leaving 16 bases between. The CDR3 spans 17 residues. CDR3 protein: CASSSTRDTYSNQPQHF. The CDR3 coding sequence is TGTGCCAGCAGCTCAACAAGGGACACCTATAGCAATCAGCCCCAGCATTTT.

The chain recombines TRBV5-1 with TRBJ2-7; D is unclear. The germline V gene encodes CDR1 SGHRS and CDR2 YFSETQ. The V end lost 1 base, the J end lost 3 bases, and 8 bases lay between the germline ends. The CDR3 has 13 residues. CDR3 DNA sequence: TGCGCCAGCAGCTTGACCGTGGACTACGAGCAGTACTTC. Translating it yields CASSLTVDYEQYF.

The chain couples TRBV11-2 to TRBJ2-7; unclear D gene. V was cut by 0 bases and J by 5 bases, with 8 bases left in between. The CDR3 is made up of 13 amino acids. CDR1 and CDR2 (germline): SGHAT, FQNNGV. In DNA form, the CDR3 reads TGTGCCAGCAGCTTAGAAGAGTACCACGAGCAGTACTTC. It yields the protein CASSLEEYHEQYF.

The chain links TRBV27 to TRBJ1-5; a possible D gene is TRBD1 (5 bases). The CDR3 contains 15 residues. The germline V gene encodes CDR1 MNHEY and CDR2 SMNVEV (reference sequence). V lost 6 bases and J lost 0, with 12 bases in between. CDR3: CASSRDSYSNQPQHF. CDR3 DNA: TGTGCCAGCAGCCGTGACAGTTATAGCAATCAGCCCCAGCATTTT.

The chain employs TRBV27 and TRBJ1-2, with 9 bases lining up with TRBD1. The CDR3 is made up of 14 amino acids. Germline CDR1 reads MNHEY; CDR2 reads SMNVEV (reference sequence). The V gene end was trimmed by 1 base and the J gene end by 5 bases; junction bases not matched to a gene: 2. CDR3 amino acids: CASSLWGTGYGYTF. DNA of the CDR3: TGTGCCAGCAGTTTATGGGGGACAGGGTATGGCTACACCTTC.

The rearrangement uses TRBV7-6 and TRBJ2-1; 11 nucleotides align to TRBD2. Trimming took 10 bases from V and 6 from J; bases not matched to a gene: 11. Per germline, CDR1 SGHVS and CDR2 FNYEAQ. The CDR3 runs 15 residues. CDR3: CATQPLAGGSNEQFF. CDR3 DNA sequence: TGTGCCACGCAACCTTTAGCGGGAGGGTCCAATGAGCAGTTCTTC.

This chain uses TRBV27 with TRBJ2-7; D unresolved. The CDR3 has 16 amino acids. Per the germline V gene, CDR1 is MNHEY and CDR2 is SMNVEV (reference sequence). Trimming took off 1 base at V and 0 bases at J, with 13 bases between the two ends. Here the CDR3 reads CASSLFSGLSSYEQYF. CDR3 sequence (DNA): TGTGCCAGCAGTTTATTTTCTGGGTTGAGCTCCTACGAGCAGTACTTC.

The V and J genes are TRBV5-4 and TRBJ2-1; unclear D gene. This CDR3 spans 11 amino acids. Germline assignment: CDR1 SGHNT and CDR2 YYREEE (reference sequence). The ends were cut back, 6 bases at V and 4 bases at J, with 5 bases in the middle. The CDR3 coding sequence is TGTGCCAGCATTTTATACAATGAGCAGTTCTTC. Protein sequence: CASILYNEQFF.

The chain combines TRBV9 with TRBJ2-3; 13 bases fit TRBD2. This CDR3 region has 16 residues. Germline CDR1 and CDR2: SGDLS and YYNGEE. The trim removed 4 bases at V and 6 bases at J, leaving 8 bases unmatched. CDR3 residues: CASSPRTSGGLDTQYF. CDR3 sequence (DNA): TGTGCCAGCAGCCCACGGACTAGCGGGGGCCTCGATACGCAGTATTTT.

The V and J genes are TRBV11-3 and TRBJ1-1; no reliable D call. This CDR3 contains 16 residues. Germline V lookup: CDR1 SGHNT, CDR2 YENEEA. Trimming cost V 1 base and J 5 bases, with 17 bases left between them. The CDR3 region is CASSLGPGRYQTEAFF. CDR3 in DNA: TGTGCCAGCAGCTTAGGCCCAGGACGCTACCAGACTGAAGCTTTCTTT.

The chain uses TRBV19 and TRBJ1-1; TRBD1 aligns across 7 bases. V trimming: 1 base; J trimming: 1 base; junction bases outside the gene matches: 12. CDR3 size: 18 residues. Germline CDR1 is LNHDA and CDR2 is SQIVND (reference sequence). The CDR3 DNA reads as TGTGCCAGTAGTATAGCGGGACAGATCCACGTATCGAACACTGAAGCTTTCTTT. Encoded protein: CASSIAGQIHVSNTEAFF. The whole variable domain, filled in from reference TRBV19 and TRBJ1-1, reads DGGITQSPKYLFRKEGQNVTLSCEQNLNHDAMYWYRQDPGQGLRLIYYSQIVNDFQKGDIAEGYSVSREKKESFPLTVTSAQKNPTAFYLCASSIAGQIHVSNTEAFFGQGTRLTVV.

This clone occurred once. The rearrangement uses TRBV7-9 and TRBJ2-2; no clear D gene. Trimming left V 1 base short and J 5 bases short, with 14 bases between. CDR1 is SEHNR, CDR2 FQNEAQ, per germline (reference sequence). The CDR3 runs to 16 residues. The CDR3 spells CASSLGDPGHTGELFF. DNA for the CDR3: TGTGCCAGCAGCTTAGGAGACCCTGGGCATACCGGGGAGCTGTTTTTT. The whole variable domain, filled in from reference TRBV7-9 and TRBJ2-2, reads DTGVSQNPRHKITKRGQNVTFRCDPISEHNRLYWYRQTLGQGPEFLTYFQNEAQLEKSRLLSDRFSAERPKGSFSTLEIQRTEQGDSAMYLCASSLGDPGHTGELFFGEGSRLTVL.

The chain joins TRBV19 to TRBJ2-5; no clear D gene. Trimming removed 3 bases at V and 3 bases at J, with 8 bases between. Germline V CDR1 and CDR2: LNHDA, SQIVND (reference sequence). The CDR3 is 13 amino acids. CDR3 sequence: CASSMVPKETQYF. In DNA, the CDR3 is TGTGCCAGTAGTATGGTCCCCAAAGAGACCCAGTACTTC.

The chain carries TRBV7-9 and TRBJ1-1, with D unclear. The length of the CDR3 is 12 residues. Per germline, CDR1 SEHNR and CDR2 FQNEAQ (reference sequence). V lost 5 bases to trimming and J lost 9 bases, with 13 bases between them. The CDR3 sequence: CASSPPGNKAFF. The CDR3 coding sequence is TGTGCCAGCAGCCCTCCGGGGAATAAAGCTTTCTTT.

The chain carries TRBV28 and TRBJ2-5, with a weak D call TRBD2 (5 bases). This CDR3 has 14 amino acids. The V gene lost 6 bases and the J gene lost 4 bases, with 15 bases spanning the gap. The germline V gene has CDR1 MDHEN and CDR2 SYDVKM. As DNA, the CDR3 is TGTGCCAGCAGGTCCAGGAGCCGGGGAGAGACCCAGTACTTC. This sequence encodes CASRSRSRGETQYF.

The chain uses TRBV28 and TRBJ1-4; D gene uncertain. The V and J ends lost 10 bases and 4 bases respectively, with 13 bases between them. This CDR3 region has 13 residues. From germline, CDR1 is MDHEN and CDR2 SYDVKM. The CDR3 coding sequence is TGTGCCACCACGATCGGATATAATGAAAAACTGTTTTTT. It specifies CATTIGYNEKLFF.

CDR3 nucleotide sequence: TGTGCCAGCAGTTTAACTCCCTCCTACGAGCAGTACTTC. This codes for CASSLTPSYEQYF. This rearrangement joins TRBV27 to TRBJ2-7; D is unresolved. CDR3 size: 13 residues. Deletions cut 2 bases from V and 0 bases from J, with 5 bases between. The germline CDR1 and CDR2 sequences are MNHEY and SMNVEV (reference sequence).

The chain joins TRBV7-9 to TRBJ2-7; the D gene could be TRBD1 or TRBD2 (5 bases each). CDR1 and CDR2 from the germline V gene are SEHNR and FQNEAQ (reference sequence). The CDR3 has 13 residues. Trimming shortened V by 2 bases and J by 5 bases, and 10 bases separated the two germline ends. CDR3 loop: CASSLSGPNEQYF. CDR3 sequence (DNA): TGTGCCAGCAGCTTATCGGGGCCCAACGAGCAGTACTTC.

The gene calls are TRBV7-8 and TRBJ2-7; D possibly corresponds to TRBD2 (6 bases). Germline CDR1 reads SGHVS; CDR2 reads FQNEAQ. Trimming took off 1 base at V and 3 bases at J, with 13 bases between the two ends. This CDR3 is 15 amino acids long. CDR3 in DNA: TGTGCCAGCAGCTTAGGATATAGCGGCCTCTACGAGCAGTACTTC. It translates to CASSLGYSGLYEQYF.

The chain couples TRBV6-4 to TRBJ2-1, with 10 bases lining up with TRBD1. The germline CDR1 and CDR2 sequences are MRHNA and SNTAGT. The CDR3 covers 20 residues. V lost 0 bases to trimming and J lost 9 bases; unmatched junction nucleotides: 20. The CDR3 region has the DNA TGTGCCAGCAGTGACTCGATAGGAGGCCCGACGGGACAGGGGTGTTTTGAGCAGTTCTTC. The encoded protein is CASSDSIGGPTGQGCFEQFF.

This clone counts as medium-sized. The V call is TRBV7-9, the J call TRBJ2-5, with 10 positions matching TRBD1. Trimming took 5 bases from V and 8 from J; bases not matched to a gene: 8. This CDR3 contains 14 residues. Germline V gene sequence: CDR1 SEHNR, CDR2 FQNEAQ (reference sequence). The CDR3 coding sequence is TGTGCCAGCAGCCCTAGGACAGGGGGTTTCACCCAGTACTTC. Protein: CASSPRTGGFTQYF.

V and J are TRBV11-3 and TRBJ2-5; TRBD2 aligns across 8 bases. The CDR3 loop spans 15 amino acids. V was clipped by 1 base and J by 4 bases; unmatched bases: 5. Germline V gene lookup returns CDR1 SGHNT and CDR2 YENEEA. The CDR3 DNA reads TGTGCCAGCAGCTTAGCGGGGGGGCCAGGAGAGACCCAGTACTTC. This codes for CASSLAGGPGETQYF.

This clone was recorded only once. The rearrangement links TRBV6-5 to TRBJ2-2; D gene uncertain. This CDR3 has 16 amino acids. Trimming pared 0 bases from V and 0 bases from J, leaving 8 bases between. Germline V lookup: CDR1 MNHEY, CDR2 SVGAGI. The CDR3 nucleotides are TGTGCCAGCAGTTACTCGAGATTCACGAACACCGGGGAGCTGTTTTTT. Amino acid sequence: CASSYSRFTNTGELFF.